The 18 T cell receptor beta chains below were found in one sample sequenced in a study of blood T cell repertoires in COVID-19. Only in-frame clones appear in the TCRdb table, and some are missing; sequencing was by immunoSEQ multiplex PCR. The data hold about 97,000 clones, with around 73% observed a single time. The source material was peripheral blood. Receptors originate from a man between 60 and 75 years old with active or convalescent COVID-19.

V usage is TRBV28 and J usage is TRBJ2-5; a possible D gene is TRBD1 (7 bases). The CDR3 consists of 15 residues. The V gene's germline CDR1 is MDHEN and CDR2 SYDVKM. V was shortened by 3 bases and J by 5 bases, with 16 bases between the two germline ends. The CDR3 here is CASSFGSGGMETQYF. The CDR3 DNA sequence: TGTGCCAGCAGTTTTGGTTCAGGGGGGATGGAGACCCAGTACTTC.

The V gene is TRBV4-1, the J gene TRBJ1-5, with a tentative D call TRBD1 (5 bases). V dropped 0 bases and J dropped 5 bases, with 8 bases sitting between them. This CDR3 region has 14 residues. Germline CDR1 is MGHRA and CDR2 is YSYEKL. CDR3 sequence (DNA): TGCGCCAGCAGCCAAGACAGGGTAGATCAGCCCCAGCATTTT. Translation: CASSQDRVDQPQHF.

The chain is built from TRBV9 and TRBJ2-2; 8 positions agree with TRBD1. Losses at the gene ends were 4 bases for V and 7 bases for J; bases not matched to a gene: 6. The CDR3 has 14 amino acids. Germline values: CDR1 SGDLS, CDR2 YYNGEE. CDR3: CASSTRQGNGELFF. CDR3 DNA: TGTGCCAGCAGCACACGACAGGGGAACGGGGAGCTGTTTTTT.

This clone was seen only once. The chain employs TRBV18 and TRBJ1-4; D is possibly TRBD1 (6 bases). This CDR3 is 15 amino acids long. Germline V gives CDR1 KGHSH, CDR2 LQKENI. V shed 5 bases and J shed 0 bases, with 10 bases lying between them. CDR3 in DNA: TGTGCCAGCTCATCCGGACAGACAACTAATGAAAAACTGTTTTTT. Amino acids: CASSSGQTTNEKLFF.

The chain couples TRBV2 to TRBJ2-7; D is undetermined. Germline V gene sequence: CDR1 SNHLY, CDR2 FYNNEI. V was clipped by 7 bases and J by 5 bases, with 18 bases between them. The CDR3 runs to 14 residues. CDR3 DNA sequence: TGTGCCAGCAAAGAAGGCCTGCGCGGCCACGAGCAGTACTTC. Protein: CASKEGLRGHEQYF.

This chain uses TRBV19 with TRBJ2-3, with 9 bases identical to TRBD1. J lost 4 bases, V lost 3 bases, and 5 bases had no gene match. In germline, CDR1 is LNHDA, CDR2 SQIVND (reference sequence). The CDR3 extends over 15 amino acids. Written as DNA, the CDR3 is TGTGCCAGTAGTATGAACACAGGGGGCCCAGATACGCAGTATTTT. Translation gives CASSMNTGGPDTQYF.

The rearrangement links TRBV15 to TRBJ1-4; D is perhaps TRBD1 (5 bases). CDR1 is LNHNV, CDR2 YYDKDF, per germline (reference sequence). This CDR3 region has 16 residues. Trimming shortened V by 1 base and J by 7 bases, and 16 bases separated the two germline ends. DNA of the CDR3: TGTGCCACCAGCAGAGCGCAGGTCAGGGCGGTTGAAAAACTGTTTTTT. The encoded protein is CATSRAQVRAVEKLFF.

This rearrangement joins TRBV10-2 to TRBJ2-7, with 8 bases matching TRBD2. The CDR3 contains 14 residues. CDR1 WSHSY and CDR2 SAAADI come from the germline V gene. Trimming took 10 bases from V and 6 from J; bases not matched to a gene: 14. CDR3: CATRLREGGGEQYF. In DNA form, the CDR3 reads TGCGCCACCCGACTTCGGGAGGGCGGTGGCGAGCAGTACTTC.

This chain joins TRBV3-1 (or the pseudogene TRBV3-2) and TRBJ2-3; no firm D call. The CDR3 runs 15 residues. V was trimmed by 3 bases and J by 0 bases, leaving 10 bases between them. Germline CDR1 is LGHDT and CDR2 is YNNKEL (reference sequence). The CDR3 DNA follows: TGTGCCAGCAGCCAGGGCAGTACTAGCACAGATACGCAGTATTTT. Its translation is CASSQGSTSTDTQYF.

In its sample, this clone was seen a few times. The chain recombines TRBV11-2 with TRBJ2-1; D may be TRBD2 (6 bases). Germline V gene data show CDR1 as SGHAT and CDR2 as FQNNGV. V lost 1 base and J lost 6, with 16 bases in between. The CDR3 is made up of 16 amino acids. The CDR3 region has the DNA TGTGCCAGCAGCTTAGCGGGGGACGCCCCTACCAATGAGCAGTTCTTC. It translates to CASSLAGDAPTNEQFF.

About this clone: Additional DNA sequences in this sample encode the identical CDR3. The rearrangement links TRBV19 to TRBJ2-5; D is possibly TRBD1 (6 bases). The CDR3 consists of 13 residues. Germline CDR1 LNHDA, CDR2 SQIVND (reference sequence). Trimming pared 4 bases from V and 1 base from J, leaving 7 bases between. The CDR3 DNA is TGTGCCAGTAGTAGGACAGTCCAAGAGACCCAGTACTTC. Amino acid sequence: CASSRTVQETQYF.

The rearrangement joins TRBV6-5 to TRBJ2-2; the D is unclear. This CDR3 comprises 15 residues. CDR1 is MNHEY and CDR2 is SVGAGI in the germline V gene. Trimming removed 2 bases from V and 0 bases from J, with 7 bases in between. The CDR3 DNA reads TGTGCCAGCAGTTACGGGCAGACGAACACCGGGGAGCTGTTTTTT. This sequence encodes CASSYGQTNTGELFF.

This clone was detected only once. This chain connects TRBV6-5 to TRBJ1-5; D unresolved. The V end lost 6 bases, the J end lost 5 bases, and 14 bases lay between the germline ends. Looked up from germline, CDR1 is MNHEY and CDR2 is SVGAGI. The CDR3 has 14 residues. DNA of the CDR3: TGTGCCAGCAGCCCGGTCGGGGAACATCAGCCCCAGCATTTT. Its translation: CASSPVGEHQPQHF.

The gene calls are TRBV6-6 and TRBJ2-7, with unresolved D. Germline-derived CDR1 and CDR2 are MNHNY and SVGAGI (reference sequence). The CDR3 contains 12 residues. Trimming took off 2 bases at V and 3 bases at J, with 5 bases between the two ends. CDR3 sequence reads: CASSYTSYEQYF. The CDR3 DNA follows: TGTGCCAGCAGTTACACCAGCTACGAGCAGTACTTC.

The V call is TRBV28, the J call TRBJ1-2; tentative D call: TRBD1 (5 bases). CDR1 and CDR2 from the germline V gene are MDHEN and SYDVKM. Trimming stripped 4 bases from V and 2 bases from J, with 8 bases between. This CDR3 has 13 amino acids. CDR3 DNA sequence: TGTGCCAGCAGTTCGACAGCAAACTATGGCTACACCTTC. The encoded protein is CASSSTANYGYTF.

V usage is TRBV10-3 and J usage is TRBJ2-3, with TRBD2 matching over 7 bases. The junction had 5 bases not matched to a gene; V was cut back by 7 bases and J by 1 base. The CDR3 is made up of 14 amino acids. From germline, CDR1 is ENHRY and CDR2 SYGVKD. The CDR3 region has the DNA TGTGCCATCAACCCGGGGGGTCGCACAGATACGCAGTATTTT. Its translation is CAINPGGRTDTQYF.

This sequence joins TRBV19 and TRBJ1-6, with 7 nucleotides matching TRBD1. CDR1 is LNHDA, CDR2 SQIVND, per germline (reference sequence). The CDR3 is 14 amino acids. The ends lost 5 bases at V and 5 bases at J; junction bases unmatched: 3. The CDR3 DNA is TGTGCCAGTAGTGCACAGGGGAATAATTCACCCCTCCACTTT. Its translation is CASSAQGNNSPLHF. Complete variable domain (other parts from reference TRBV19 and TRBJ1-6): DGGITQSPKYLFRKEGQNVTLSCEQNLNHDAMYWYRQDPGQGLRLIYYSQIVNDFQKGDIAEGYSVSREKKESFPLTVTSAQKNPTAFYLCASSAQGNNSPLHFGNGTRLTVT.

This clone was recorded once. This chain links TRBV4-2 with TRBJ2-3, with 9 positions matching TRBD1. V dropped 0 bases and J dropped 6; count of bases not matched to a gene: 7. CDR3 length equals 16 residues. The V gene's germline CDR1 is LGHNA and CDR2 YNFKEQ. CDR3 region: CASSQDTGQGWDTQYF. For the CDR3, the DNA is TGTGCCAGCAGCCAAGATACGGGACAGGGATGGGATACGCAGTATTTT.